These T cell receptor beta chains were read from a single sample in a study of blood T cells in healthy people across ages. Via MiXCR, TCRdb re-called the 5' RACE reads, giving one row per CDR3 protein. The sample has around 820,000 distinct CDR3 sequences; 25% are singletons. The same data also contributed to another study, on T cells of mothers and their children.

Sequencing was carried out using blood. Receptor source: a boy between 10 and 17 years old in good health. CDR3s include the opening cysteine and the closing phenylalanine or tryptophan. The D gene is left open where the match is weak. The size of a clone is reported for some rows only, either as once, few or many, or as a class for expanded clones.

D gene	CDR3 length	V gene	J gene	clone size	CDR3 protein
-	11	TRBV25-1	TRBJ2-5	many	CATREEETQYF
-	14	TRBV15	TRBJ1-6	-	CATSGGVPNSPLHF
-	12	TRBV10-3	TRBJ2-1	-	CAISESPGHEFF
-	13	TRBV19	TRBJ1-1	-	CASSIIRNTEAFF
-	13	TRBV6-5	TRBJ1-4	-	CASSRANNEKLFF
TRBD1	15	TRBV5-1	TRBJ1-5	-	CASSRTGGDDQPQHF
-	15	TRBV12-3/TRBV12-4	TRBJ1-2	-	CATHYLGGANYGYTF
TRBD1	18	TRBV11-2	TRBJ2-3	few	CASSPGWTGPFSTDTQYF
-	13	TRBV7-2	TRBJ2-1	few	CASSLAGVGEQFF
-	14	TRBV28	TRBJ1-2	-	CASSLMQGLFGYTF
TRBD2	16	TRBV7-2	TRBJ2-5	-	CASSSQAGLAAETQYF
-	14	TRBV14	TRBJ1-1	-	CASSQRPANTEAFF
-	10	TRBV20-1	-	-	CSATRPEQYF
TRBD1	14	TRBV29-1	-	few	CSVDGTGGEETQYF
-	14	TRBV7-2	TRBJ2-3	-	CASSLDGSRDTQYF
-	14	TRBV7-9	TRBJ2-5	-	CASSLGGWVPSQYF
-	17	TRBV10-3	TRBJ1-1	-	CAISESGGSHLGTEAFF
-	14	TRBV3-1	TRBJ1-3	-	CASSQSTLRNTIYF
-	15	TRBV21-1	-	few	CASSTGTDNQETQYF
-	11	TRBV12-3/TRBV12-4	TRBJ2-4	-	CASSLINIQYF
-	11	TRBV7-2	TRBJ1-6	-	CASSLPGALHF
-	12	TRBV2	TRBJ2-1	few	CASSDEGHEQFF
TRBD2	18	TRBV27	TRBJ2-4	few	CASSTFGLAGGTKNIQYF
-	15	TRBV15	TRBJ2-6	few	CATGPGGSGANVLTF
-	16	TRBV4-3	-	-	CASSHSGQQLDYEQYF
-	18	TRBV27	TRBJ1-6	-	CASSLQGPPVSYNSPLHF
-	16	TRBV24-1	TRBJ2-5	-	CATSDRGGGATETQYF
-	15	TRBV9	TRBJ2-5	-	CASSVGERFLQTQYF
TRBD1	15	TRBV4-3	TRBJ2-7	-	CASSQVTGKGYEQYF
-	15	TRBV7-2	TRBJ2-7	few	CASSQRETGTYEQYF
-	15	TRBV27	TRBJ1-1	-	CASSLRSGSDTEAFF
-	13	TRBV4-3	TRBJ2-3	-	CASSQPGSDTQYF
-	14	TRBV7-2	TRBJ2-7	-	CASSFSGIAYEQYF
-	12	TRBV24-1	TRBJ1-5	-	CATSESNQPQHF
-	13	TRBV28	TRBJ1-1	-	CASSLCTAQDGFF
TRBD1	13	TRBV29-1	TRBJ2-7	few	CSVEQGAPYEQYF
-	14	TRBV5-1	TRBJ2-3	-	CASSPGGSRREQYF
TRBD1	13	TRBV20-1	-	few	CSVTGEGAYEQYF
TRBD1	16	TRBV12-3/TRBV12-4	-	few	CASSPGTGGLFYEQYF
TRBD1	16	TRBV11-2	TRBJ1-4	-	CASSLPAAGGNEKLFF
TRBD2	17	TRBV4-3	TRBJ2-1	few	CASSQEFATSGFNEQFF
-	16	TRBV4-3	TRBJ1-4	-	CASSRNVRGTNEKLFF
TRBD2	14	TRBV4-2	TRBJ2-5	many	CASSQGLAGETQYF
-	14	TRBV5-1	TRBJ2-7	few	CASSKRGVDYEQYF
TRBD1	15	TRBV19	TRBJ2-1	-	CASSKAGQGEYEQFF
TRBD2	14	TRBV29-1	TRBJ2-7	few	CSVAPAGASYEQYF